One TCR beta chain is described in this entry. As yet, its antigen is unknown. Clones were read by immunoSEQ multiplex PCR, and TCRdb kept only the in-frame ones, dropping some. The table has roughly 90,000 clones, 80% to 95% seen once. CDR1 SGHRS and CDR2 YFSETQ come from the germline V gene. The CDR3 extends over 12 amino acids. V was cut by 0 bases and J by 5 bases, with 6 bases left in between. The data are from a study of graft-versus-host responses after intestinal transplantation. Study as a whole: Multivisceral, liver-intestinal, or isolated intestinal transplants were given to recipients. Every recipient underwent anti-thymocyte globulin induction, then tacrolimus and steroids for two to three years. Study outcomes and limitations: GvH clonotypes were identified within recipient marrow, with a subset emerging first in ileum or blood.

The receptor's source is a human donor who received an intestinal transplant. This chain joins TRBV5-1 and TRBJ2-7; no definite D call. Specimen: unstimulated CD8+ T cells sorted from spleen or lymph node cells, collected before intestinal transplant. The CDR3 loop is CASSLVENEQYF. CDR3 DNA sequence: TGCGCCAGCAGCTTGGTAGAGAACGAGCAGTACTTC.